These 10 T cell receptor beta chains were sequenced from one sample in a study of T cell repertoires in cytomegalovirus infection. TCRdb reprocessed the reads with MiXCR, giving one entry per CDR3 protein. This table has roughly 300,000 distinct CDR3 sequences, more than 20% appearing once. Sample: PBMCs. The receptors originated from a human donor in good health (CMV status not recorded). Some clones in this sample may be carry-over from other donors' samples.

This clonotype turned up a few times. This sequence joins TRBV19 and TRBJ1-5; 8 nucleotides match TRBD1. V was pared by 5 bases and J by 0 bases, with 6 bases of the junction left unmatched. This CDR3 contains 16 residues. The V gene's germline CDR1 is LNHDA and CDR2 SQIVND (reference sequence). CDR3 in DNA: TGTGCCAGTAGTTTGACAGGGGATTATAGCAATCAGCCCCAGCATTTT. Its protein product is CASSLTGDYSNQPQHF.

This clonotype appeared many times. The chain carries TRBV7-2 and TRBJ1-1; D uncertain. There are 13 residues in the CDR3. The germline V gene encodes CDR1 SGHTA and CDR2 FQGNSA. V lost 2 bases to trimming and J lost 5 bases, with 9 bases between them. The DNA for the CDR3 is TGTGCCAGCAGCTTATTAATCGAGACTGAAGCTTTCTTT. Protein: CASSLLIETEAFF. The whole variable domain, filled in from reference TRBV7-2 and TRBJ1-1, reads GAGVSQSPSNKVTEKGKDVELRCDPISGHTALYWYRQSLGQGLEFLIYFQGNSAPDKSGLPSDRFSAERTGGSVSTLTIQRTQQEDSAVYLCASSLLIETEAFFGQGTRLTVV.

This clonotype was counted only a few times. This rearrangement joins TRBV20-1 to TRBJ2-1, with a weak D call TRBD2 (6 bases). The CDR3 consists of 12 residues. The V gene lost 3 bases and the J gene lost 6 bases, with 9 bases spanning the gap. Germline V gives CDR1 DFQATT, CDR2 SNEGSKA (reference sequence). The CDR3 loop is CSARRDSNEQFF. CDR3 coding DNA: TGCAGTGCTAGGCGGGATTCCAATGAGCAGTTCTTC.

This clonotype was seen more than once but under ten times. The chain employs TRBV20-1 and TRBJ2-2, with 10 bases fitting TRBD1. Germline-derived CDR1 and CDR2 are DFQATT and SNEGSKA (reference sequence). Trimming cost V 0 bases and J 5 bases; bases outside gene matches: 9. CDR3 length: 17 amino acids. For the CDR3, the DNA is TGCAGTGCTAGAGATGACAGGGGGCGGGTAGGGACCGGGGAGCTGTTTTTT. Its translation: CSARDDRGRVGTGELFF.

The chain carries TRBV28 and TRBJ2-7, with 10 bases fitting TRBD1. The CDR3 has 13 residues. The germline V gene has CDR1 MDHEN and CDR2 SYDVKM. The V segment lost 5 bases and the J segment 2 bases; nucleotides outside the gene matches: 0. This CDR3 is CASSDRGPYEQYF. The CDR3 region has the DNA TGTGCCAGCAGTGACAGGGGGCCCTACGAGCAGTACTTC.

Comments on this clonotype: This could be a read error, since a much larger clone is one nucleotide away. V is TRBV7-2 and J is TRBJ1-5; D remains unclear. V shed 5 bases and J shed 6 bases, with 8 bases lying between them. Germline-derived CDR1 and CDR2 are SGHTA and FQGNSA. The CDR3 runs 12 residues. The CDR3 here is CASSDMVQPQHF. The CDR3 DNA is TGTGCCAGCAGCGACATGGTTCAGCCCCAGCATTTT.

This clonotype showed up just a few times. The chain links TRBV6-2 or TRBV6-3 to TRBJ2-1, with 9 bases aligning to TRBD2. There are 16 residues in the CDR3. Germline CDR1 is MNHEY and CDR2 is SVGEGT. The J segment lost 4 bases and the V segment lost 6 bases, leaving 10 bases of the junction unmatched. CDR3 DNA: TGTGCCAGCAGACGCGGGGGGGCCTACAGTTACAATGAGCAGTTCTTC. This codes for CASRRGGAYSYNEQFF.

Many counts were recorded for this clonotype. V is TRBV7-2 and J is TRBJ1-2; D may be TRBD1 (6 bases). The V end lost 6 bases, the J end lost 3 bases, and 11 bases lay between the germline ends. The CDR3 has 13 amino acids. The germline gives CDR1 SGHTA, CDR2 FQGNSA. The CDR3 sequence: CASRNYRDYGYTF. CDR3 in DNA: TGTGCCAGCAGGAATTACAGGGACTATGGCTACACCTTC.

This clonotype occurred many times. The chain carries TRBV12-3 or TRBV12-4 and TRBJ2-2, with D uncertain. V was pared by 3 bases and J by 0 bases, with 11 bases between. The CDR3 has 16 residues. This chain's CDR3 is CASSFGGSANTGELFF. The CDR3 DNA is TGTGCCAGCAGTTTCGGTGGTTCCGCGAACACCGGGGAGCTGTTTTTT.

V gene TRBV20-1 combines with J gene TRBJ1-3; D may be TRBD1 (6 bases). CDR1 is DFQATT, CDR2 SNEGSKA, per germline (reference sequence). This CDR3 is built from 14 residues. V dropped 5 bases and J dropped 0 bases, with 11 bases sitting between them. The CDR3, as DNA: TGCAGTGCTGTAGGACAGAGCTCTGGAAACACCATATATTTT. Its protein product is CSAVGQSSGNTIYF.